The 26 T cell receptor beta chains given below trace back to one sample, sequenced in a study of blood T cell repertoires in COVID-19. Here immunoSEQ multiplex PCR was the method, and the copy in TCRdb shows in-frame clones only, minus some. The sample contains 90,000 to 140,000 clones, over 75% of which appear only once. The source material was peripheral blood. The receptor set was obtained from a man between 45 and 60 years old with acute or convalescent COVID-19.

The rearrangement links TRBV18 to TRBJ1-3; no definite D call. From germline, CDR1 is KGHSH and CDR2 LQKENI. Between the trimmed V and J ends, which lost 3 bases and 0 bases, there was a span of 12 bases. This CDR3 contains 16 residues. The CDR3 nucleotides read TGTGCCAGCTCACCTTCAGCGCCGGGCTCTGGAAACACCATATATTTT. It codes for CASSPSAPGSGNTIYF.

This chain joins TRBV4-1 and TRBJ1-5; no reliable D call. The V end lost 0 bases, the J end lost 8 bases, and 11 bases lay between the germline ends. Germline loops: CDR1 MGHRA, CDR2 YSYEKL. The CDR3 length is 14 residues. The CDR3 here is CASSQEAGDEPQHF. The CDR3 bases are TGCGCCAGCAGCCAAGAAGCGGGAGATGAGCCCCAGCATTTT.

This clone occurred a few times. The chain employs TRBV15 and TRBJ2-7; D is possibly TRBD2 (6 bases). V was pared by 0 bases and J by 0 bases, with 15 bases between. Looked up from germline, CDR1 is LNHNV and CDR2 is YYDKDF (reference sequence). CDR3 length: 17 amino acids. The CDR3 here is CATSRDIGSGISYEQYF. The CDR3 nucleotides read TGTGCCACCAGCAGAGATATAGGTAGCGGCATCTCCTACGAGCAGTACTTC.

The chain carries TRBV28 and TRBJ1-6; no clear D gene. The V end was cut by 5 bases, the J end by 5 bases, with 7 bases between. The CDR3 spans 13 residues. Per the germline V gene, CDR1 is MDHEN and CDR2 is SYDVKM. The CDR3 DNA sequence: TGTGCCAGCAGTCTTCTTAATAATTCACCCCTCCACTTT. As protein: CASSLLNNSPLHF.

The rearrangement joins TRBV4-2 to TRBJ2-7; TRBD1 aligns across 7 bases. V was clipped by 5 bases and J by 2 bases; unmatched bases: 18. This CDR3 region has 18 residues. In germline, CDR1 is LGHNA, CDR2 YNFKEQ. The CDR3 DNA sequence: TGTGCCAGCAGCTTCCTAAGACTCCGGGACAGTATGGCCTACGAGCAGTACTTC. It translates to CASSFLRLRDSMAYEQYF.

This chain uses TRBV20-1 with TRBJ2-7, with no clear D. Germline assignment: CDR1 DFQATT and CDR2 SNEGSKA (reference sequence). CDR3 length equals 11 residues. V lost 4 bases, J lost 3 bases, and 7 bases lay in between. The DNA for the CDR3 is TGCAGTGCTACCCTAAACTACGAGCAGTACTTC. It is translated as CSATLNYEQYF.

The rearrangement uses TRBV7-3 and TRBJ2-6; possibly TRBD1 for D (6 bases). The germline CDR1 and CDR2 sequences are SGHTA and FQGTGA. V was shortened by 2 bases and J by 2 bases, with 16 bases between the two germline ends. The CDR3 is made up of 18 amino acids. CDR3 amino acids: CASSLDRFSFTGANVLTF. CDR3 bases: TGTGCCAGCAGCTTAGACAGGTTTTCCTTCACTGGGGCCAACGTCCTGACTTTC.

The V call is TRBV29-1, the J call TRBJ2-3; the match to TRBD1 covers 9 bases. CDR1 SQVTM and CDR2 ANQGSEA come from the germline V gene. V lost 6 bases and J lost 6; bases outside the gene matches: 7. CDR3 length: 13 amino acids. Written as DNA, the CDR3 is TGCAGCGTCGGGACAGGGAGTTCCGATACGCAGTATTTT. Amino acids: CSVGTGSSDTQYF.

This chain connects TRBV4-1 to TRBJ2-1; D possibly corresponds to TRBD2 (5 bases). Germline V gene data show CDR1 as MGHRA and CDR2 as YSYEKL. The CDR3 is 12 residues long. V gave up 4 bases and J gave up 11 bases, with 12 bases separating them. The CDR3 spells CASSPGGRQQFF. The CDR3 DNA follows: TGCGCCAGCAGCCCCGGAGGACGGCAGCAGTTCTTC.

The chain joins TRBV10-3 to TRBJ1-5; no clear D gene. V was cut by 2 bases and J by 4 bases, with 9 bases left in between. Germline V gene sequence: CDR1 ENHRY, CDR2 SYGVKD. The CDR3 has 14 amino acids. The CDR3 loop is CAISERLENQPQHF. In nucleotides, the CDR3 is TGTGCCATCAGTGAGCGCTTGGAGAATCAGCCCCAGCATTTT.

This clone appeared a single time. J is TRBJ2-7 and V is TRBV7-9, with unresolved D. CDR1 SEHNR and CDR2 FQNEAQ come from the germline V gene (reference sequence). Deletions cut 5 bases from V and 3 bases from J, with 14 bases between. CDR3 length: 14 amino acids. The chain's CDR3 is CASSPPRFSYEQYF. The CDR3 DNA follows: TGTGCCAGCAGCCCCCCGCGGTTTAGCTACGAGCAGTACTTC.

The V gene is TRBV5-1, the J gene TRBJ1-1, with unresolved D. This CDR3 is 14 amino acids long. The germline V gene encodes CDR1 SGHRS and CDR2 YFSETQ. V lost 3 bases, J lost 6 bases, and 15 bases lay in between. The CDR3 sequence is CASSSPAGMAEAFF. The DNA for the CDR3 is TGCGCCAGCAGCTCCCCCGCGGGCATGGCTGAAGCTTTCTTT.

This chain joins TRBV27 and TRBJ2-7; D uncertain. From germline, CDR1 is MNHEY and CDR2 SMNVEV (reference sequence). Trimming took 3 bases from V and 9 from J, leaving 9 bases between them. There are 11 residues in the CDR3. The CDR3: CASSFRGGQYF. Here the CDR3 DNA reads TGTGCCAGCAGTTTCCGAGGCGGGCAGTACTTC.

This chain connects TRBV28 to TRBJ1-1; D is uncertain. CDR3 length: 15 residues. V was trimmed by 2 bases and J by 1 base, leaving 11 bases between them. Germline lookup yields CDR1 MDHEN and CDR2 SYDVKM. The CDR3 bases are TGTGCCAGCAGTTTAACCCAACGACAGAACACTGAAGCTTTCTTT. It codes for CASSLTQRQNTEAFF.

This chain joins TRBV9 and TRBJ2-2; TRBD1 matches at 8 bases. Per germline, CDR1 SGDLS and CDR2 YYNGEE. V lost 2 bases to trimming and J lost 4 bases; unmatched junction nucleotides: 4. This CDR3 is built from 15 residues. The CDR3 here is CASSVQGATTGELFF. For the CDR3, the DNA is TGTGCCAGCAGCGTTCAGGGGGCGACCACCGGGGAGCTGTTTTTT.

Many counts were recorded for this clone. The chain joins TRBV7-9 to TRBJ2-7; D uncertain. The CDR3 covers 13 residues. Germline V gene data show CDR1 as SEHNR and CDR2 as FQNEAQ (reference sequence). Trimming pared 6 bases from V and 5 bases from J, leaving 14 bases between. The chain's CDR3 is CASRLSVSHEQYF. DNA for the CDR3: TGTGCCAGCAGATTGAGCGTGAGCCACGAGCAGTACTTC.

The V gene is TRBV7-3, the J gene TRBJ2-1; 13 bases fit TRBD2. The germline gives CDR1 SGHTA, CDR2 FQGTGA. V lost 2 bases and J lost 7; bases outside the gene matches: 5. The CDR3 spans 16 residues. CDR3: CASSLDLLAGGNEQFF. For the CDR3, the DNA is TGTGCCAGCAGCTTAGACCTACTAGCGGGAGGGAATGAGCAGTTCTTC.

This clone is a singleton in its sample. The chain employs TRBV19 and TRBJ2-2; D gene ambiguous. The CDR3 is 11 residues long. Germline-derived CDR1 and CDR2 are LNHDA and SQIVND (reference sequence). The V end lost 7 bases, the J end lost 4 bases, and 4 bases lay between the germline ends. Written as DNA, the CDR3 is TGTGCCAGTATCGGCACCGGGGAGCTGTTTTTT. Its translation: CASIGTGELFF.

This clone came up a few times. V gene TRBV28 combines with J gene TRBJ1-5; D is undetermined. Germline values: CDR1 MDHEN, CDR2 SYDVKM. V shed 2 bases and J shed 7 bases, with 18 bases lying between them. CDR3 length: 16 amino acids. The chain's CDR3 is CASSLPNSQPGQPQHF. CDR3 bases: TGTGCCAGCAGTTTACCCAATTCCCAGCCAGGACAGCCCCAGCATTTT.

The chain recombines TRBV4-2 with TRBJ2-7, with a tentative D call TRBD2 (5 bases). CDR1 LGHNA and CDR2 YNFKEQ come from the germline V gene. V was trimmed by 5 bases and J by 3 bases, leaving 8 bases between them. The CDR3 is made up of 12 amino acids. The CDR3 DNA follows: TGTGCCAGCAGCAGGAGCGGCTACGAGCAGTACTTC. Its translation: CASSRSGYEQYF.

This chain joins TRBV5-5 and TRBJ1-5; D is unclear. Germline assignment: CDR1 SGHKS and CDR2 YYEKEE (reference sequence). This CDR3 comprises 15 residues. V gave up 7 bases and J gave up 4 bases, with 18 bases separating them. The CDR3 DNA sequence: TGTGCCAGCGCTGAGCGGCCGAACAAAAATCAGCCCCAGCATTTT. Its translation: CASAERPNKNQPQHF.

This clone occurred once. The chain joins TRBV5-1 to TRBJ1-2; a weak D match, TRBD1 (5 bases). Germline values: CDR1 SGHRS, CDR2 YFSETQ. Trimming left V 4 bases short and J 3 bases short, with 16 bases between. The CDR3 length is 15 residues. The DNA for the CDR3 is TGCGCCAGCAGCAAAAGAAATCCCAGGGACTATGGCTACACCTTC. This encodes CASSKRNPRDYGYTF.

This chain joins TRBV30 and TRBJ1-2, with TRBD1 as a possible D gene (5 bases). Germline V CDR1 and CDR2: GTSNPN, SVGIG (reference sequence). CDR3 size: 14 residues. Trimming pared 4 bases from V and 4 bases from J, leaving 16 bases between. The CDR3 coding sequence is TGTGCCTGGACGGGACTAGCAACTCGCTATGGCTACACCTTC. This sequence encodes CAWTGLATRYGYTF.

The chain carries TRBV5-4 and TRBJ1-4, with TRBD1 matching 7 bases. The CDR3 has 15 amino acids. After removal of 1 base from V and 7 bases from J, the junction contained 7 bases not matched to a gene. Germline CDR1 is SGHNT and CDR2 is YYREEE (reference sequence). CDR3 sequence: CASSLRGGVLEKLFF. In DNA, the CDR3 is TGTGCCAGCAGCTTGCGAGGGGGCGTTCTTGAAAAACTGTTTTTT.

The V and J genes are TRBV7-8 and TRBJ1-1; D is undetermined. This CDR3 contains 13 residues. The V and J ends lost 5 bases and 7 bases respectively, with 14 bases between them. Germline-derived CDR1 and CDR2 are SGHVS and FQNEAQ. Here the CDR3 reads CASSPREGGEAFF. For the CDR3, the DNA is TGTGCCAGCAGCCCCAGAGAGGGCGGTGAAGCTTTCTTT. The variable domain in full, with the rest retrieved from reference TRBV7-8 and TRBJ1-1, is GAGVSQSPRYKVAKRGQDVALRCDPISGHVSLFWYQQALGQGPEFLTYFQNEAQLDKSGLPSDRFFAERPEGSVSTLKIQRTQQEDSAVYLCASSPREGGEAFFGQGTRLTVV.

CDR3 in DNA: TGTGCCAGCAGCTTGGCAGGGCCCAACTATGGCTACACCTTC. Its translation is CASSLAGPNYGYTF. This chain connects TRBV5-5 to TRBJ1-2; tentatively, D is TRBD1 (5 bases). Trimming stripped 0 bases from V and 2 bases from J, with 8 bases between. The CDR3 spans 14 residues. Germline lookup yields CDR1 SGHKS and CDR2 YYEKEE (reference sequence).